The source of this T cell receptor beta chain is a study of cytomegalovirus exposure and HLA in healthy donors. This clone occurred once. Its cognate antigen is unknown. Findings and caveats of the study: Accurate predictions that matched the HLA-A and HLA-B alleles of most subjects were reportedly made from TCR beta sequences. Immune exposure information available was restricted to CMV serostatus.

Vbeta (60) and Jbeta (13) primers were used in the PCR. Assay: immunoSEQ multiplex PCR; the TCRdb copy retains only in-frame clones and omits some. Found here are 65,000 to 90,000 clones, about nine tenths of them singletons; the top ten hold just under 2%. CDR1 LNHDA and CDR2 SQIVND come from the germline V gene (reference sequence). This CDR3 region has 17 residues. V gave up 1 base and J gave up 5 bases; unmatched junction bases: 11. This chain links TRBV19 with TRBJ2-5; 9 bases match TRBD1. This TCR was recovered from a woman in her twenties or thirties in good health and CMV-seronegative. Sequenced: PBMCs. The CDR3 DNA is TGTGCCAGTAGTATAGGCCCTACAGGGGGCGGCGGGGAGACCCAGTACTTC. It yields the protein CASSIGPTGGGGETQYF. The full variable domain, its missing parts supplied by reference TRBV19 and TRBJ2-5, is DGGITQSPKYLFRKEGQNVTLSCEQNLNHDAMYWYRQDPGQGLRLIYYSQIVNDFQKGDIAEGYSVSREKKESFPLTVTSAQKNPTAFYLCASSIGPTGGGGETQYFGPGTRLLVL.